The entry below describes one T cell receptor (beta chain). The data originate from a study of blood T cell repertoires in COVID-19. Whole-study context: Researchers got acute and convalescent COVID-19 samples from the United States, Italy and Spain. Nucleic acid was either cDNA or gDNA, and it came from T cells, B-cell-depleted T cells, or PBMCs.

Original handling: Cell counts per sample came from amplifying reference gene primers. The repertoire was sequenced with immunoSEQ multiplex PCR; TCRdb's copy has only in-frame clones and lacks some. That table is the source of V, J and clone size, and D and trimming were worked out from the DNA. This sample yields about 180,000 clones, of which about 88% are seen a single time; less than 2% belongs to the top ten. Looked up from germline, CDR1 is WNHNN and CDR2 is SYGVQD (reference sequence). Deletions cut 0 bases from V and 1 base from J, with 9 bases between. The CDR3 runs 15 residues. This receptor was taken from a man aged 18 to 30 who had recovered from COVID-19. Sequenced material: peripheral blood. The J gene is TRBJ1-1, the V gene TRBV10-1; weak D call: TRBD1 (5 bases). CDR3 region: CASSESGRGNTEAFF. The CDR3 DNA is TGCGCCAGCAGTGAGTCTGGGAGGGGGAACACTGAAGCTTTCTTT.